A selection of T cell receptor beta chains follows, all from one sample in a study of response to subunit inactivated influenza vaccine. MiXCR, applied by TCRdb to the RT-PCR reads, yields one record per CDR3 protein. This table holds around 200,000 distinct CDR3 sequences, around 14% found once. Specimen: CD8+ T cells sorted from PBMCs, collected approximately 5 days after vaccination. The source is a man aged 50 to 59 who received an inactivated influenza vaccine. CDR3s leave out the opening cysteine and the closing phenylalanine or tryptophan. A D gene is named only where the DNA matches it firmly.

d_call cdr3_length j_call v_call cdr3_aa
NA 13 TRBJ1-4 TRBV28 ASSLSTATNEKLF
NA 13 TRBJ1-1 TRBV4-1 ASSQVHSSETEAF
TRBD1 14 TRBJ1-1 TRBV7-9 ASSLGGTGDSLAAF
TRBD1 14 TRBJ1-5 TRBV7-6 ASSLEGRGFGQPQH
NA 14 TRBJ2-1 TRBV5-1 ASSLEAGVWYNEQF
NA 12 TRBJ2-7 TRBV5-1 ASTDTRGAYEQY
TRBD2 14 TRBJ2-3 TRBV20-1 SASYLAGGYTDTQY
NA 11 TRBJ2-7 TRBV14 ASSQDWFNEQY
NA 13 TRBJ1-1 TRBV27 ASSLWEALDTEAF
NA 10 TRBJ1-2 TRBV29-1 SAPGPGYGYT
TRBD1 13 TRBJ2-1 TRBV6-2/TRBV6-3 ASSREGTGVNEQF
TRBD2 14 TRBJ2-1 TRBV20-1 SAEPALAGVGTEQF
TRBD1 12 TRBJ1-6 TRBV5-1 ASSLAGQDSPLH
TRBD1 15 TRBJ2-2 TRBV5-1 ASSLGDRQPNTGELF
NA 13 TRBJ2-2 TRBV4-1 ASSPRTANTGELF
NA 12 TRBJ2-7 TRBV27 ASSLVHDSYEQY
NA 14 TRBJ2-1 TRBV4-3 ASSQNWRTSYNEQF
NA 14 TRBJ2-2 TRBV5-8 ASGFVTGPDTGELF
NA 17 TRBJ2-3 TRBV7-3 ASSPLGGSGKGGTDTQY
NA 13 TRBJ2-5 TRBV25-1 ASSEGRSYQETQY
TRBD2 13 TRBJ2-7 TRBV18 ASSPGLAGVDEQY
TRBD1 11 TRBJ2-3 TRBV6-5 PSSYRGTDTQY